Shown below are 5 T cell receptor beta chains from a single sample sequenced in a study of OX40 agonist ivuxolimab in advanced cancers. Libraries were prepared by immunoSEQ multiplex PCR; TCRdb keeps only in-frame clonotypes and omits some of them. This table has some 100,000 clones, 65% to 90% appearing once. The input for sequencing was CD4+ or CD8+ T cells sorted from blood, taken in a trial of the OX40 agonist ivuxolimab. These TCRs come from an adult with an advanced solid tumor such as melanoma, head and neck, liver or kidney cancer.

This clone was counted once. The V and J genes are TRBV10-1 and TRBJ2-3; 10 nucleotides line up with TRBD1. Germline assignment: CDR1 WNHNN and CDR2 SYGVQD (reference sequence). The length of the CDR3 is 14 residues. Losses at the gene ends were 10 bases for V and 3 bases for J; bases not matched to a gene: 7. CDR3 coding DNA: TGCGCCACGCCGACGGGACAGGGGACAGATACGCAGTATTTT. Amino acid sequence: CATPTGQGTDTQYF.

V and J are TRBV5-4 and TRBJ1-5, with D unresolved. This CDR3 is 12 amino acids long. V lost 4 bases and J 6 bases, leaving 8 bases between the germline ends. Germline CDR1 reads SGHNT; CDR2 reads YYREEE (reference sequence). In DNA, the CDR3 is TGTGCCAGCAGCCGGGAGGGTCAGCCCCAGCATTTT. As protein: CASSREGQPQHF.

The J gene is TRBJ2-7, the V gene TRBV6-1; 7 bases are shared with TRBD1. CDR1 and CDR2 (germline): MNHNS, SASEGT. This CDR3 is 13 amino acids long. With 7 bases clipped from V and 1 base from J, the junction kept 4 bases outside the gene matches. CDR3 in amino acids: CASTRDSSYEQYF. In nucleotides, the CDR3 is TGTGCCAGCACCCGGGACAGTTCCTACGAGCAGTACTTC.

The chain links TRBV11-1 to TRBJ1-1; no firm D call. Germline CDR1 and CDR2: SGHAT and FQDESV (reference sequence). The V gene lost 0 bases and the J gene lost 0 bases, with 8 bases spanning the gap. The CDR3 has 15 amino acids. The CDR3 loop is CASSLAPGMNTEAFF. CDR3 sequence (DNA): TGTGCCAGCAGCTTAGCACCGGGTATGAACACTGAAGCTTTCTTT.

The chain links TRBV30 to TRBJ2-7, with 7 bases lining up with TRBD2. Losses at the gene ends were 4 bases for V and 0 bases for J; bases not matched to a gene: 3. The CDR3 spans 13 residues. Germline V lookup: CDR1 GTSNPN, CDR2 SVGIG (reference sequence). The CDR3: CAWKASGSYEQYF. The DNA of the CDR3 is TGTGCCTGGAAAGCTAGCGGCTCCTACGAGCAGTACTTC.